The entry that follows covers one T cell receptor beta chain sequence. Its antigen remains undetermined. No base qualities exist here, and no much larger clone lies one base off it. The donors were healthy, HIV-negative adults with no recently reported acute infections or vaccinations. Every donor was a Caucasian adult residing in Nashville, Tennessee, USA. For unsorted samples, some 100 million PBMCs were counted, and genomic DNA was extracted using the QIAamp DNA Blood Mini kit. After blood collection by leukapheresis, PBMCs were isolated using Ficoll-Histopaque density gradient centrifugation and then cryopreserved in the vapor phase of liquid nitrogen. The CDR3 has 16 amino acids, counting the end cysteine and phenylalanine. The only DNA kept is the CDR3, 48 bases in frame from the first base. V loses 4 bases at its end and J loses 0 bases; junction bases beyond the gene matches: 5. Via the germline V gene, CDR1 is SGHTA and CDR2 FQGTGA.

The data originate from a study of shared clonotypes between healthy human individuals (dated by TCRdb to 2020 to 2022). Study-wide context: Three men and a couple of women, aged 18 to 49 years, made up the cohort. Per donor, leukapheresis produced somewhere between about 0.9 and 9.5 billion PBMCs. To estimate repertoire size and how much clonotype sharing occurs between individuals, the study deeply sequenced the blood TCR repertoires of five healthy adults. To increase sequencing depth and limit assay-specific biases, different laboratories used diverse techniques to prepare libraries and sequence TCR repertoires.

Results and caveats for the whole study, not just this receptor: Sampling was restricted to blood, and TCR repertoires in tissue are likely to differ from TCR repertoires in blood. The small number of donors limited the genetic and exposure-history diversity represented. Pairwise subsampling led to the expectation that sequencing depth would affect the degree of clonotype sharing among donors.

Using the deep immunoSEQ assay, TCR CDR3 regions were amplified from genomic DNA by multiplex PCR. Extracted genomic DNA from each cell subset was distributed evenly across all wells of several immunoSEQ 96-well plates, and each plate was treated as a replicate. For unsorted PBMC, each replicate PCR was loaded with 250 to 300 ng genomic DNA, equivalent to some 27,000 T cell genomes. Ten immunoSEQ deep assay plates were used to sequence unsorted PBMC genomic DNA. Purified libraries were quantified with a Qubit 3.0 fluorometer, sized on a Bioanalyzer 2100, and re-quantified with the KAPA Library Quantification kit. A separate single-read 150-cycle Illumina NextSeq 550 flow cell was used to sequence each immunoSEQ 96-well plate. On the study's bioinformatics: The immunoSEQ output contained only junctional sequences without quality scores, so filtering could not match that applied to full-length reads. To assign V/J genes and CDR3, sequences were annotated against IMGT germline references using PyIR, a Python wrapper for IgBLAST v1.9. Any read was removed if the V/J assignment was weak (E-value above 1e-6), the CDR3 was missing, or the read contained stop codons, out-of-frame junctions, or ambiguous translated residues. V3J clonotypes were defined as sequences sharing the same inferred V gene, J gene, and CDR3 amino acid sequence. Percentage overlap between repertoires was computed as shared unique clonotypes divided by the size of the smaller repertoire. RTK rarefaction, the Chao1 estimator, and Recon v2.1 estimates of unobserved clonotypes were used to assess repertoire richness. Held by TCRdb, this immuneACCESS table contains in-frame sequences only and omits some clones. Under half of the omission traces to an unresolved V gene where checked; the cause of the rest is unknown. V, J and clone size were drawn from that table, and D and trimming were deduced from the DNA. The sample table contains hundreds of thousands of clones; only one count was recorded for around 78% of them. About 12% of the sample is taken by the ten largest.

Sequencing was performed on PBMCs. This TCR derives from a woman aged 40 to 50 in good health. Some clones in this sample may be carry-over from other donors' samples. The V and J segments used are TRBV7-3 and TRBJ2-3; a stretch of 9 junction bases matches TRBD2. DNA sequence: TGTGCCAGCAGCTCAGGAGCGGGAGGTAGCACAGATACGCAGTATTTT. Translated, it reads CASSSGAGGSTDTQYF.